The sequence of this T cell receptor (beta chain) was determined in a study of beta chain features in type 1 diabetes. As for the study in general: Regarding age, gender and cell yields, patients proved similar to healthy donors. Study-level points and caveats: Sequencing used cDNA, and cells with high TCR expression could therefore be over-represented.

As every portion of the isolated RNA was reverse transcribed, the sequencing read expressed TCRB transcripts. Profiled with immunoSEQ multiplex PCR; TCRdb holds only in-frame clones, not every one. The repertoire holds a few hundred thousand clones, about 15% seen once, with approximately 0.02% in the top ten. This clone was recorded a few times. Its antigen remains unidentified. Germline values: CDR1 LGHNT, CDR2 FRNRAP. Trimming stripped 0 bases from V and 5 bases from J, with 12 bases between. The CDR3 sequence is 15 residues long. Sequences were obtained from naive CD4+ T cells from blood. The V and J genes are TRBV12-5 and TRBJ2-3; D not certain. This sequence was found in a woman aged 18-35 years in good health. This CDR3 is CASGLVGRREDTQYF. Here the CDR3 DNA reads TGTGCTAGTGGTTTGGTAGGTCGGAGAGAAGATACGCAGTATTTT.